This entry concerns a single T cell receptor (beta chain). Its antigen is undetermined. V shed 3 bases and J 3 bases; nucleotides not matched to a gene: 10. This CDR3 region has 16 residues. CDR1 and CDR2 from the germline V gene are SGHVS and FQNEAQ. Only one heparinised blood draw was taken per donor, and its volume averaged about 120 mL. This specimen belongs to a study of beta chain features in type 1 diabetes. General study findings and limits: A moderate, significant TCRB CDR3 shortening appeared in type 1 diabetes across four CD4+ subsets.

The authors reverse transcribed all of the isolated RNA, so sequencing captured expressed TCRB transcripts. There were 3.4 million or so reads on average in the naive, central memory and regulatory T cell samples. Some clones are missing from TCRdb's copy, which holds only in-frame ones; the method was immunoSEQ multiplex PCR. The sample has about 190,000 clones; around 7.9% are singletons. The sequenced material came from central memory CD4+ T cells from blood. The receptor's source is a man aged 18 to 29 with type 1 diabetes. The genes are TRBV7-8 and TRBJ2-5, with TRBD1 matching over 7 bases. The CDR3 sequence: CASSFTHRDSKETQYF. DNA for the CDR3: TGTGCCAGCAGCTTCACACACCGGGACAGTAAAGAGACCCAGTACTTC.